This is a list of T cell receptor beta chains from one sample in a study of cytomegalovirus exposure and HLA in healthy donors. TCRdb's copy holds only in-frame clones and misses some; the assay was immunoSEQ multiplex PCR. This sample carries under 170,000 clones, approximately 79% of them seen once, and the ten largest clones take approximately 6%. Sequencing was done on a sample of PBMCs. The receptors shown here come from a man aged 50 to 59 in good health and CMV-seropositive. Both conserved end residues are part of each CDR3. D genes are given only for firm matches. Clone size appears in some rows only: once, few, many, or a class for an expanded clone.

CDR3 length	D gene	V gene	J gene	clone size	CDR3 protein	CDR3 DNA
15	TRBD1	TRBV5-1	TRBJ2-5	.	CASSLGTGDGETQYF	TGCGCCAGCAGCTTGGGGACAGGGGATGGGGAGACCCAGTACTTC
14	.	TRBV7-9	TRBJ2-2	.	CASSTRGGTGELFF	TGTGCCAGCAGCACCCGAGGGGGAACCGGGGAGCTGTTTTTT
14	.	TRBV5-8	TRBJ1-1	.	CASRRAQTNTEAFF	TGTGCCAGCAGGAGGGCCCAAACAAACACTGAAGCTTTCTTT
15	.	TRBV10-1	TRBJ1-3	.	CARYLGVLSGNTIYF	TGCGCCAGATACCTCGGGGTACTCTCTGGAAACACCATATATTTT
15	.	TRBV4-2	TRBJ2-7	.	CASSQEAQSSYEQYF	TGTGCCAGCAGCCAAGAAGCACAGAGCTCCTACGAGCAGTACTTC
14	TRBD1	TRBV18	TRBJ2-1	few	CASSPGQSYNEQFF	TGTGCCAGCTCACCGGGACAGAGTTACAATGAGCAGTTCTTC
12	.	TRBV13	TRBJ2-7	.	CASSSPGYEQYF	TGTGCCAGCAGCTCCCCCGGGTACGAGCAGTACTTC
17	.	TRBV6-1	TRBJ1-3	.	CASSEGMGPGGENTIYF	TGTGCCAGCAGTGAAGGAATGGGACCTGGCGGGGAAAACACCATATATTTT
16	.	TRBV28	TRBJ2-7	medium-sized	CASSLLPITGIREQYF	TGTGCCAGCAGTTTACTCCCGATCACGGGAATACGCGAGCAGTACTTC
16	TRBD2	TRBV28	TRBJ2-1	few	CASSFGGRDTYNEQFF	TGTGCCAGCAGTTTCGGCGGGAGAGATACCTACAATGAGCAGTTCTTC
14	.	TRBV6-1	TRBJ1-2	.	CASSAAGSVYGYTF	TGTGCCAGCAGTGCAGCAGGGAGTGTCTATGGCTACACCTTC
15	TRBD1	TRBV27	TRBJ2-7	.	CASSFGQALPYEQYF	TGTGCCAGCAGCTTCGGACAGGCCCTTCCCTACGAGCAGTACTTC
14	TRBD1	TRBV19	TRBJ1-4	.	CASSIATGVEKLFF	TGTGCCAGTAGTATCGCGACAGGGGTTGAAAAACTGTTTTTT
15	TRBD2	TRBV6-4	TRBJ2-3	.	CASSEDSAGADTQYF	TGTGCCAGCAGTGAAGACAGCGCGGGAGCAGATACGCAGTATTTT
13	TRBD1	TRBV29-1	TRBJ1-1	.	CSVGQGAVTEAFF	TGCAGCGTGGGACAGGGGGCGGTTACTGAAGCTTTCTTT
14	.	TRBV7-9	TRBJ2-5	.	CASSLAGLKETQYF	TGTGCCAGCAGCTTGGCGGGCCTTAAAGAGACCCAGTACTTC
13	.	TRBV27	TRBJ2-7	.	CASSAGGGYEQYF	TGTGCCAGCAGTGCGGGTGGGGGCTACGAGCAGTACTTC
16	TRBD1	TRBV5-5	TRBJ1-1	.	CASSLSTGADGAEAFF	TGTGCCAGCAGCTTATCGACAGGGGCGGATGGCGCTGAAGCTTTCTTT
13	.	TRBV5-4	TRBJ1-2	.	CASSPNGGKGYTF	TGTGCCAGCAGTCCGAACGGGGGAAAGGGCTACACCTTC
14	.	TRBV7-2	TRBJ2-2	.	CASSPDFNTGELFF	TGTGCCAGCAGCCCGGACTTTAACACCGGGGAGCTGTTTTTT
15	.	TRBV6-1	TRBJ1-1	.	CASSVLQVAGTEAFF	TGTGCCAGCAGTGTATTACAGGTAGCCGGGACTGAAGCTTTCTTT
14	.	TRBV5-1	TRBJ2-7	.	CASSRDISSYEQYF	TGCGCCAGCAGCCGGGACATCTCCTCCTACGAGCAGTACTTC
14	.	TRBV5-1	TRBJ2-5	.	CASSPDTVQETQYF	TGCGCCAGCAGCCCAGACACGGTCCAAGAGACCCAGTACTTC
12	.	TRBV2	TRBJ1-2	.	CASKAGNYGYTF	TGTGCCAGCAAGGCCGGGAACTATGGCTACACCTTC
13	TRBD1	TRBV29-1	TRBJ1-2	.	CSVRDRSLEGYTF	TGCAGCGTTCGGGACAGATCCTTGGAAGGCTACACCTTC
15	.	TRBV6-4	TRBJ2-3	.	CASSDSAGSADTQYF	TGTGCCAGCAGTGACTCCGCGGGAAGCGCAGATACGCAGTATTTT
15	.	TRBV6-5	TRBJ2-1	.	CASSYVGGTYNEQFF	TGTGCCAGCAGTTACGTGGGGGGAACCTACAATGAGCAGTTCTTC
12	.	TRBV5-1	TRBJ2-1	.	CASSPEYNEQFF	TGCGCCAGCAGCCCGGAGTACAATGAGCAGTTCTTC
14	.	TRBV30	TRBJ1-6	once	CAWTLLGYNSPLHF	TGTGCCTGGACGCTCCTCGGCTATAATTCACCCCTCCACTTT
15	.	TRBV4-1	TRBJ2-3	.	CASSQGPVSTDTQYF	TGCGCCAGCAGCCAAGGTCCGGTTAGCACAGATACGCAGTATTTT
13	TRBD1	TRBV6-1	TRBJ1-1	once	CASSRSGQAEAFF	TGTGCCAGCAGCCGATCCGGACAGGCCGAAGCTTTCTTT
16	.	TRBV7-9	TRBJ1-2	few	CASSLEAQGGYYGYTF	TGTGCCAGCAGCTTAGAGGCCCAGGGAGGGTACTATGGCTACACCTTC
13	TRBD1	TRBV5-1	TRBJ1-5	.	CASSPDRDQPQHF	TGCGCCAGCAGCCCGGACAGGGATCAGCCCCAGCATTTT